This TCR beta chain originates from a study of cytomegalovirus exposure and HLA in healthy donors. The germline gives CDR1 SGHDN, CDR2 FVKESK. The trim removed 4 bases at V and 1 base at J, leaving 18 bases unmatched. The CDR3 runs 20 residues. Some clones are missing from TCRdb's copy, which holds only in-frame ones; the method was immunoSEQ multiplex PCR. The sample has 100,000 to 150,000 clones, roughly 84% seen once. The genes are TRBV14 and TRBJ2-7; 11 bases line up with TRBD2. Specimen: PBMCs. The sequence came from a woman younger than 45 in good health and CMV-seronegative. CDR3 DNA: TGTGCCAGCAGCCCCGTCCCCCTAGCGGGGGGCCCAATTCCTTCCTACGAGCAGTACTTC. It translates to CASSPVPLAGGPIPSYEQYF.